A single sample gave rise to the 28 T cell receptor beta chains below, sequenced in a study of CD8 T cells in Susac syndrome. Random hexamers were used to reverse transcribe an amount of roughly 0.45 to 1 ug RNA. TCRdb ran MiXCR on the immunoSEQ multiplex PCR reads and lists one entry per CDR3 protein. The sample holds around 200,000 distinct CDR3 sequences, more than 90% seen once. Source material: CD4+ T cells from PBMCs. These receptors were obtained from a human donor with multiple sclerosis.

This sequence joins TRBV2 and TRBJ2-1; 7 bases agree with TRBD1. With 6 bases clipped from V and 0 bases from J, the junction kept 14 bases outside the gene matches. Germline loops: CDR1 SNHLY, CDR2 FYNNEI. The CDR3 is 18 residues long. Here the CDR3 DNA reads TGTGCCAGCAGAAGAACAGGGGTAAGCGTCGTCTCCTACAATGAGCAGTTCTTC. Protein product: CASRRTGVSVVSYNEQFF.

The chain joins TRBV29-1 to TRBJ2-3; 13 bases line up with TRBD2. Trimming at V came to 7 bases and at J to 2 bases, leaving 6 bases not matched to a gene. Germline V gene lookup returns CDR1 SQVTM and CDR2 ANQGSEA. This CDR3 has 15 amino acids. CDR3 nucleotide sequence: TGCAGCGGACTAGCGGGGGGCCCTGTCACAGATACGCAGTATTTT. This sequence encodes CSGLAGGPVTDTQYF.

The chain joins TRBV4-2 to TRBJ2-3; TRBD2 agrees at 13 bases. Per the germline V gene, CDR1 is LGHNA and CDR2 is YNFKEQ. Trimming cost V 1 base and J 0 bases; bases outside gene matches: 1. This CDR3 spans 17 amino acids. The CDR3 loop reads CASSQGTSGGSTDTQYF. The DNA of the CDR3 is TGTGCCAGCAGCCAAGGGACTAGCGGGGGTAGCACAGATACGCAGTATTTT.

CDR3 bases: TGTGCCAGCAGCTTGGTGCAGGGGTTCTACAATGAGCAGTTCTTC. It codes for CASSLVQGFYNEQFF. This chain links TRBV5-6 with TRBJ2-1, with a weak D call TRBD1 (6 bases). Per the germline V gene, CDR1 is SGHDT and CDR2 is YYEEEE. V was clipped by 0 bases and J by 3 bases, with 10 bases between them. The CDR3 covers 15 residues.

The chain couples TRBV12-3 or TRBV12-4 to TRBJ2-5; D uncertain. The CDR3 totals 12 residues. Deletions cut 8 bases from V and 5 bases from J, with 12 bases between. In DNA, the CDR3 is TGTGCCAGCGGGCGGCGTGGGGAGACCCAGTACTTC. This gives the protein CASGRRGETQYF.

This chain joins TRBV3-1 and TRBJ2-3; no clear D gene. This CDR3 region has 18 residues. V was cut by 0 bases and J by 2 bases, with 18 bases left in between. Germline lookup yields CDR1 LGHDT and CDR2 YNNKEL (reference sequence). The CDR3 here is CASSQDEVVFASTDTQYF. CDR3 sequence (DNA): TGTGCCAGCAGCCAAGATGAGGTAGTCTTCGCCTCCACAGATACGCAGTATTTT.

The V and J genes are TRBV29-1 and TRBJ2-3; D unclear. The germline V gene encodes CDR1 SQVTM and CDR2 ANQGSEA. This CDR3 has 13 amino acids. The V end lost 3 bases, the J end lost 2 bases, and 9 bases lay between the germline ends. CDR3 residues: CSVEAGSTDTQYF. DNA of the CDR3: TGCAGCGTTGAGGCCGGCTCCACAGATACGCAGTATTTT.

V is TRBV5-1 and J is TRBJ2-1, with 8 positions matching TRBD2. This CDR3 spans 15 amino acids. V dropped 0 bases and J dropped 8; count of bases not matched to a gene: 7. Germline V CDR1 and CDR2: SGHRS, YFSETQ. CDR3 sequence (DNA): TGCGCCAGCAGCTTGGTGGCGGGGGGTCGAGATGAGCAGTTCTTC. Protein: CASSLVAGGRDEQFF.

V is TRBV15 and J is TRBJ2-5; D unclear. The germline gives CDR1 LNHNV, CDR2 YYDKDF (reference sequence). There are 14 residues in the CDR3. V was shortened by 4 bases and J by 8 bases, with 17 bases between the two germline ends. CDR3 amino acids: CATSTSRSLQTQYF. The CDR3 nucleotides read TGTGCCACCAGCACCTCGCGGTCCTTGCAAACCCAGTACTTC. Full variable domain (remainder filled in from reference TRBV15 and TRBJ2-5): DAMVIQNPRYQVTQFGKPVTLSCSQTLNHNVMYWYQQKSSQAPKLLFHYYDKDFNNEADTPDNFQSRRPNTSFCFLDIRSPGLGDTAMYLCATSTSRSLQTQYFGPGTRLLVL.

V usage is TRBV6-2 or TRBV6-3 and J usage is TRBJ1-5; D not certain. Trimming took 2 bases from V and 5 from J, leaving 10 bases between them. The germline gives CDR1 MNHEY, CDR2 SVGEGT. This CDR3 region has 14 residues. The DNA for the CDR3 is TGTGCCAGCAGTTACGGGGTTCCCCATCAGCCCCAGCATTTT. Its protein is CASSYGVPHQPQHF.

The rearrangement links TRBV14 to TRBJ1-4; D ambiguous. Trimming removed 2 bases from V and 8 bases from J, with 9 bases in between. Germline values: CDR1 SGHDN, CDR2 FVKESK. This CDR3 spans 13 amino acids. The DNA for the CDR3 is TGTGCCAGCAGCCAAAGGCTCAGGGAAAAACTGTTTTTT. It yields the protein CASSQRLREKLFF.

J is TRBJ2-5 and V is TRBV29-1; D assignment may be TRBD1 or TRBD2 (5 bases each). The V gene's germline CDR1 is SQVTM and CDR2 ANQGSEA. Trimming removed 7 bases from V and 3 bases from J, with 12 bases in between. This CDR3 is built from 12 residues. CDR3 nucleotide sequence: TGCAGCGCCCTGGGGGTGGAAGAGACCCAGTACTTC. This sequence encodes CSALGVEETQYF.

The chain employs TRBV12-3 or TRBV12-4 and TRBJ1-1, with D hard to call. The CDR3 covers 16 residues. V dropped 1 base and J dropped 2 bases, with 14 bases sitting between them. In DNA form, the CDR3 reads TGTGCCAGCAGTTTAGGGTCGGCCGGGGAAAACACTGAAGCTTTCTTT. Protein: CASSLGSAGENTEAFF.

This clonotype was recorded only once. The V and J genes are TRBV4-2 and TRBJ2-3; the D gene is possibly TRBD1 (7 bases). Germline V lookup: CDR1 LGHNA, CDR2 YNFKEQ. V shed 0 bases and J shed 7 bases, with 14 bases lying between them. This CDR3 region has 15 residues. The CDR3 region has the DNA TGTGCCAGCAGCCAAGATCTCGGAGGGGGCAATACGCAGTATTTT. It translates to CASSQDLGGGNTQYF.

This clonotype was detected only once. V gene TRBV20-1 combines with J gene TRBJ2-7; D remains unclear. Trimming stripped 6 bases from V and 7 bases from J, with 10 bases between. This CDR3 is 10 amino acids long. Germline V gene sequence: CDR1 DFQATT, CDR2 SNEGSKA (reference sequence). In DNA, the CDR3 is TGCAGTGCCGGAGTAGGGGAGCAGTACTTC. Amino acids: CSAGVGEQYF.

The CDR3 sequence is CASSLALGEYEQYF. The CDR3 DNA sequence: TGTGCCAGCAGTTTAGCGCTTGGGGAGTACGAGCAGTACTTC. This chain connects TRBV12-3 or TRBV12-4 to TRBJ2-7; tentative D call: TRBD2 (5 bases). Trimming took 0 bases from V and 4 from J, leaving 10 bases between them. The CDR3 spans 14 residues.

The genes are TRBV7-9 and TRBJ2-1, with D hard to call. The germline CDR1 and CDR2 sequences are SEHNR and FQNEAQ (reference sequence). The CDR3 runs 14 residues. Trimming pared 4 bases from V and 8 bases from J, leaving 15 bases between. The CDR3 loop is CASSSDSKYDEQFF. DNA of the CDR3: TGTGCCAGCAGCTCCGACTCCAAATACGATGAGCAGTTCTTC.

The rearrangement joins TRBV18 to TRBJ2-5; D call uncertain. Germline lookup yields CDR1 KGHSH and CDR2 LQKENI. V shed 4 bases and J shed 2 bases, with 11 bases lying between them. The CDR3 is 14 residues long. This CDR3 is CASSLLAEQETQYF. CDR3 sequence (DNA): TGTGCCAGCTCACTTCTTGCAGAACAAGAGACCCAGTACTTC.

The chain employs TRBV6-2 or TRBV6-3 and TRBJ2-2; possibly TRBD1 for D (5 bases). Trimming removed 0 bases from V and 5 bases from J, with 10 bases in between. The CDR3 runs 15 residues. The germline V gene encodes CDR1 MNHEY and CDR2 SVGEGT. The CDR3 sequence: CASSYSVRATGELFF. The CDR3 DNA reads as TGTGCCAGCAGTTACTCGGTCAGGGCTACCGGGGAGCTGTTTTTT.

This chain joins TRBV18 and TRBJ1-2; D is ambiguous. This CDR3 is 13 amino acids long. V was cut by 5 bases and J by 0 bases, with 7 bases left in between. Per the germline V gene, CDR1 is KGHSH and CDR2 is LQKENI. CDR3 sequence reads: CASSYSSNYGYTF. The CDR3, as DNA: TGTGCCAGCTCATACAGTTCTAACTATGGCTACACCTTC. Full variable domain (outside the CDR3, taken from reference TRBV18 and TRBJ1-2): NAGVMQNPRHLVRRRGQEARLRCSPMKGHSHVYWYRQLPEEGLKFMVYLQKENIIDESGMPKERFSAEFPKEGPSILRIQQVVRGDSAAYFCASSYSSNYGYTFGSGTRLTVV.

V gene TRBV18 combines with J gene TRBJ1-5, with D possibly matching TRBD1 (5 bases). Germline assignment: CDR1 KGHSH and CDR2 LQKENI. Trimming pared 1 base from V and 7 bases from J, leaving 8 bases between. This CDR3 comprises 13 residues. CDR3 DNA sequence: TGTGCCAGCTCACCACAGGGGCACCAGCCCCAGCATTTT. This translates into CASSPQGHQPQHF.

The chain recombines TRBV3-1 with TRBJ2-1, with 7 nucleotides matching TRBD1. Looked up from germline, CDR1 is LGHDT and CDR2 is YNNKEL (reference sequence). V shed 8 bases and J 6 bases; nucleotides not matched to a gene: 13. This CDR3 is 15 amino acids long. This chain's CDR3 is CASHPTGRSGNEQFF. CDR3 DNA: TGTGCCAGCCACCCGACAGGGCGCTCGGGCAATGAGCAGTTCTTC.

V and J are TRBV7-9 and TRBJ2-7; tentative D call: TRBD2 (6 bases). CDR3 length: 15 residues. Germline V gives CDR1 SEHNR, CDR2 FQNEAQ (reference sequence). Trimming cost V 4 bases and J 1 base, with 14 bases left between them. This CDR3 reads CASSSGRDGSYEQYF. For the CDR3, the DNA is TGTGCCAGCAGCTCTGGGCGGGACGGTTCCTACGAGCAGTACTTC. Full variable domain (missing parts from reference TRBV7-9 and TRBJ2-7): DTGVSQNPRHKITKRGQNVTFRCDPISEHNRLYWYRQTLGQGPEFLTYFQNEAQLEKSRLLSDRFSAERPKGSFSTLEIQRTEQGDSAMYLCASSSGRDGSYEQYFGPGTRLTVT.

The chain employs TRBV29-1 and TRBJ2-3; 9 bases are shared with TRBD2. The V segment lost 4 bases and the J segment 2 bases; nucleotides outside the gene matches: 7. The CDR3 contains 15 residues. The germline V gene has CDR1 SQVTM and CDR2 ANQGSEA. The CDR3 here is CSVVRLAGPTDTQYF. The DNA for the CDR3 is TGCAGCGTTGTGCGGCTAGCGGGACCCACAGATACGCAGTATTTT.

The chain has TRBV15 and TRBJ1-2; tentatively, D is TRBD1 (5 bases). The CDR3 spans 15 residues. The V end was cut by 1 base, the J end by 3 bases, with 12 bases between. Per germline, CDR1 LNHNV and CDR2 YYDKDF (reference sequence). The CDR3: CATSRAQTGDYGYTF. Written as DNA, the CDR3 is TGTGCCACCAGCAGAGCTCAAACAGGAGACTATGGCTACACCTTC.

The rearrangement joins TRBV20-1 to TRBJ2-5; 8 bases are shared with TRBD1. The length of the CDR3 is 12 residues. Germline trimming cut 8 bases from V and 5 bases from J; bases unmatched to any gene: 7. CDR1 is DFQATT, CDR2 SNEGSKA, per germline (reference sequence). The CDR3 sequence: CSTRGLRETQYF. In nucleotides, the CDR3 is TGCAGTACCAGGGGGCTTCGGGAGACCCAGTACTTC.

The rearrangement links TRBV23-1 to TRBJ2-6; TRBD1 might be the D (6 bases). TRBV23-1 is treated as an ORF (open reading frame) with a function not yet certain. The length of the CDR3 is 21 residues. V dropped 0 bases and J dropped 0 bases, with 21 bases sitting between them. The CDR3 bases are TGCGCCAGCAGTCAATCGTGCGCCGAGACACGGACAGCCTCTGGGGCCAACGTCCTGACTTTC. Residues: CASSQSCAETRTASGANVLTF.

The V call is TRBV30, the J call TRBJ2-1; weak D call: TRBD1 (5 bases). The germline V and J ends were trimmed by 8 bases and 5 bases, with 19 bases remaining between them. Germline V gives CDR1 GTSNPN, CDR2 SVGIG (reference sequence). This CDR3 contains 14 residues. The DNA for the CDR3 is TGTGCCACATTATGGTGGGGCCAAGACAATGAGCAGTTCTTC. It encodes CATLWWGQDNEQFF.